The following is a T cell receptor (beta chain) sequence with its context. Its antigen is still unknown. The data originate from a study of a mutant IDH1 vaccine in newly diagnosed glioma. Looking at the study overall: Patients under treatment included around 60% males and 37.5% females and had a mean age of approximately 44 years.

Profiling relied on immunoSEQ multiplex PCR, and the TCRdb table lists in-frame clones only, not all of them. Among nearly 50,000 clones listed, less than 85% were seen once. The time point is: week 47, end of study. Topical imiquimod was applied with each vaccine dose, which held 300 ug of mutant IDH1 20-mer peptide. New WHO grade 3 or 4 IDH1-mutant, ATRX-lost astrocytomas were present in all donors. Per germline, CDR1 SGDLS and CDR2 YYNGEE. V was pared by 4 bases and J by 4 bases, with 8 bases of the junction left unmatched. The CDR3 consists of 14 residues. Sequencing used PBMCs, obtained from a glioma patient whose treatment included an IDH1 peptide vaccine. The genes are TRBV9 and TRBJ2-7, with 7 bases fitting TRBD1. This TCR was recovered from a woman under 40 with glioma. Some clones in this sample may be carry-over from other donors' samples. The CDR3 sequence: CASSLDRPGYEQYF. The CDR3 region has the DNA TGTGCCAGCAGCCTGGACAGGCCCGGGTACGAGCAGTACTTC.